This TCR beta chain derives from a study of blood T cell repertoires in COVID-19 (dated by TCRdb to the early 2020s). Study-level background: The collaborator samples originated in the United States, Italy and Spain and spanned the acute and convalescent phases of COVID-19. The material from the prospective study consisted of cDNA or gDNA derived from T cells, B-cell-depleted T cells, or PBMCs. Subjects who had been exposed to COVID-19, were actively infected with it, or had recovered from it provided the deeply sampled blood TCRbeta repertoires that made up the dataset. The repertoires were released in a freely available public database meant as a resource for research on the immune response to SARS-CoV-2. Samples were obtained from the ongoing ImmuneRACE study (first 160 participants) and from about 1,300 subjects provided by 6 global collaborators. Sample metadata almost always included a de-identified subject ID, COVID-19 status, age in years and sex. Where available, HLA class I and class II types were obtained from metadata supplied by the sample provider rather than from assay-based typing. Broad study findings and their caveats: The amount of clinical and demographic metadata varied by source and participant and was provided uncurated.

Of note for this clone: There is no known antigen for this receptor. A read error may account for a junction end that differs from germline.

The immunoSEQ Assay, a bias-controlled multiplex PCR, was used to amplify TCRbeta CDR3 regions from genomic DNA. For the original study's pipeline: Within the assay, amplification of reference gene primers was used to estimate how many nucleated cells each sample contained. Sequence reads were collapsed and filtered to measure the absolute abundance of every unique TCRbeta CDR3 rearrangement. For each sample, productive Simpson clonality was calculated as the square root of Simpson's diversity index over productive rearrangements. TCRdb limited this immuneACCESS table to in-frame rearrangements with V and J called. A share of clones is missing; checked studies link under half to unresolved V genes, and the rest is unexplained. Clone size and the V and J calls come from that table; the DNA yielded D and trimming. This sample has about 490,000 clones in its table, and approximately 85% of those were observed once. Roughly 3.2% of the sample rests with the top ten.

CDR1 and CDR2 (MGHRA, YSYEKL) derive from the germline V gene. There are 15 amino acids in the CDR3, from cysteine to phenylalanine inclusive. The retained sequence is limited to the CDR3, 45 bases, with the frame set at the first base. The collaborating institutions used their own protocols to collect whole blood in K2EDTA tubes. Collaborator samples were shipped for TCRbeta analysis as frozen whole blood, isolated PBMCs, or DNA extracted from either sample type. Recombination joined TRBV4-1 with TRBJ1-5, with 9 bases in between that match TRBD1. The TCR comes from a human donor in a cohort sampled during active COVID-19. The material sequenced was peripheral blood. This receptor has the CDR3 CASSPQGQGKQPQHF. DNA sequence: TGCGCCAGCAGCCCACAGGGACAGGGCAAACAGCCCCAGCATTTT.